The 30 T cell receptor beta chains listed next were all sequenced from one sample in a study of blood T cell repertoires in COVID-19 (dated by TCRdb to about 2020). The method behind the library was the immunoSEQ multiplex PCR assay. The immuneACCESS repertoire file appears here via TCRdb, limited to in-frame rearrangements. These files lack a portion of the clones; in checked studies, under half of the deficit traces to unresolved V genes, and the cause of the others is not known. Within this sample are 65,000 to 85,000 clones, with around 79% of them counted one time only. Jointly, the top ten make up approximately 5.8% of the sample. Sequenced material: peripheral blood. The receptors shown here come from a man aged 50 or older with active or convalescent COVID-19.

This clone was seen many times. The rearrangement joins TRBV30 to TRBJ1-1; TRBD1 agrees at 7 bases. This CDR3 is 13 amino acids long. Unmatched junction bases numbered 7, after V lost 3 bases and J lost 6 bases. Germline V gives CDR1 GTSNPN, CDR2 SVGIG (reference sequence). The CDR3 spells CAWRRTGGAEAFF. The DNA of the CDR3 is TGTGCCTGGAGGCGGACAGGAGGAGCTGAAGCTTTCTTT.

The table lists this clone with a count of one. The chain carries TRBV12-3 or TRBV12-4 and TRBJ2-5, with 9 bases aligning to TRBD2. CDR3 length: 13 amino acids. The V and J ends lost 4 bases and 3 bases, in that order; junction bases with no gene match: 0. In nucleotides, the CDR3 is TGTGCCAGCAGTTCTAGCGGGGAAGAGACCCAGTACTTC. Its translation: CASSSSGEETQYF.

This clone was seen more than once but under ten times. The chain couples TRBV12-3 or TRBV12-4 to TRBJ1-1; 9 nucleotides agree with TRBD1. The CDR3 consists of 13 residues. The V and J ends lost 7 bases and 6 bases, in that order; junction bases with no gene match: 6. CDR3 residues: CASTGRTGAEAFF. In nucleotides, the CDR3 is TGTGCCAGCACCGGGCGGACAGGGGCTGAAGCTTTCTTT.

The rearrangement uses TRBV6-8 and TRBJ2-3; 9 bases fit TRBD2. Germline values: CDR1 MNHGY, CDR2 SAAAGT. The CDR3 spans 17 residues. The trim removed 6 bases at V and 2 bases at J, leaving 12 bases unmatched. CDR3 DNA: TGTGCCAGCAGCCCTAGGGCGCGGGGGGGGTACACAGATACGCAGTATTTT. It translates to CASSPRARGGYTDTQYF.

The CDR3 DNA sequence: TGTGCCAGCATCCGCGGGGGGGCCGGGTCAGATACGCAGTATTTT. It specifies CASIRGGAGSDTQYF. The rearrangement links TRBV7-8 to TRBJ2-3, with 9 positions matching TRBD2. Germline trimming cut 7 bases from V and 4 bases from J; bases unmatched to any gene: 9. The CDR3 totals 15 residues. Germline V gene data show CDR1 as SGHVS and CDR2 as FQNEAQ.

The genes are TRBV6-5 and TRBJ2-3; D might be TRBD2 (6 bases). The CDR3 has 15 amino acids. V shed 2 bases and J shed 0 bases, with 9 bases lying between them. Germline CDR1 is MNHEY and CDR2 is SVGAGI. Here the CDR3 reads CASSYGRESTDTQYF. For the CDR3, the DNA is TGTGCCAGCAGTTACGGTCGGGAGAGCACAGATACGCAGTATTTT.

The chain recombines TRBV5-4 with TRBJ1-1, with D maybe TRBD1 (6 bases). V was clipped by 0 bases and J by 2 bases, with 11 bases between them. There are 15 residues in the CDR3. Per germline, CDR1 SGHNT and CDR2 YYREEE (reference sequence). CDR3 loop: CASSLEQGRNTEAFF. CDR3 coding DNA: TGTGCCAGCAGCTTGGAACAGGGAAGAAACACTGAAGCTTTCTTT. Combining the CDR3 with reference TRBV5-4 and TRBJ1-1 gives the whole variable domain ETGVTQSPTHLIKTRGQQVTLRCSSQSGHNTVSWYQQALGQGPQFIFQYYREEENGRGNFPPRFSGLQFPNYSSELNVNALELDDSALYLCASSLEQGRNTEAFFGQGTRLTVV.

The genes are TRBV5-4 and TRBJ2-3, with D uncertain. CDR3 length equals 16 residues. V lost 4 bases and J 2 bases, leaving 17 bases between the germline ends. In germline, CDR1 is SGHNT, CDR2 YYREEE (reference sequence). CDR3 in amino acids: CASSTPRSSITDTQYF. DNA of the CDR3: TGTGCCAGCAGCACCCCCCGGAGCAGTATCACAGATACGCAGTATTTT.

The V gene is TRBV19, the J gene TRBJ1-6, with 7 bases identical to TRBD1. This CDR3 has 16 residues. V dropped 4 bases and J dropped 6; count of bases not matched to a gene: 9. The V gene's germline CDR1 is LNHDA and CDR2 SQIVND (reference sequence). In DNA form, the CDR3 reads TGTGCCAGTAGTACACTCACAGGGGTGGCTAATTCACCCCTCCACTTT. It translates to CASSTLTGVANSPLHF.

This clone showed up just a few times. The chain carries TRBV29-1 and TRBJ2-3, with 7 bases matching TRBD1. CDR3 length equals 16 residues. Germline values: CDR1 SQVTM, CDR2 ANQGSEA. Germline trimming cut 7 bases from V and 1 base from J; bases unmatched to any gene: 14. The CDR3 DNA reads TGCAGCGCAGCACCCCTCAGGACAGGACGCACAGATACGCAGTATTTT. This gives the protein CSAAPLRTGRTDTQYF.

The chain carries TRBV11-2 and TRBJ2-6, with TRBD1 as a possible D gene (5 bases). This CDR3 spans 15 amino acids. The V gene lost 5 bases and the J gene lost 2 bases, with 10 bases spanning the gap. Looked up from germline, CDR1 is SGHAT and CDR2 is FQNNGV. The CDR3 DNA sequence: TGTGCCAGCAGCCTTAGCAGGGCTGGGGCCAACGTCCTGACTTTC. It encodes CASSLSRAGANVLTF.

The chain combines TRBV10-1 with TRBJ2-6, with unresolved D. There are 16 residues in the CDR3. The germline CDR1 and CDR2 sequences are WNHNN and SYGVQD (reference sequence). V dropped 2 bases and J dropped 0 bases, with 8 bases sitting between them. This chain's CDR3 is CASSEAEFSGANVLTF. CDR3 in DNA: TGCGCCAGCAGTGAGGCAGAATTCTCTGGGGCCAACGTCCTGACTTTC.

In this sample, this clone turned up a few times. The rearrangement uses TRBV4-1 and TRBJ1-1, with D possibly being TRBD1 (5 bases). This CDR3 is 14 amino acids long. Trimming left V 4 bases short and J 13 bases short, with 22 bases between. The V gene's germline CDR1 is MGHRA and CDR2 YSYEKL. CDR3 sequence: CASSRVRQDPRGFF. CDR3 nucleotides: TGCGCCAGCAGCCGGGTGAGGCAGGACCCAAGGGGTTTCTTT.

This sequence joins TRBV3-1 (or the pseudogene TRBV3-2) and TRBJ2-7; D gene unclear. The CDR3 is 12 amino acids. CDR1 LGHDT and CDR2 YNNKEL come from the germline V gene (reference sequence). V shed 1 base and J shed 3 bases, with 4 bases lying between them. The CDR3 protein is CASSQVLYEQYF. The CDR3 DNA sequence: TGTGCCAGCAGCCAAGTCCTCTACGAGCAGTACTTC.

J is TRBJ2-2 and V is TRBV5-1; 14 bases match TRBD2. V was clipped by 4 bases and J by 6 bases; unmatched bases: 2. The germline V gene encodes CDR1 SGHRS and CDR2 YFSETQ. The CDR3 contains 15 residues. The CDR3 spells CASSPGLAGAGELFF. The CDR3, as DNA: TGCGCCAGCAGCCCGGGACTAGCGGGGGCCGGGGAGCTGTTTTTT.

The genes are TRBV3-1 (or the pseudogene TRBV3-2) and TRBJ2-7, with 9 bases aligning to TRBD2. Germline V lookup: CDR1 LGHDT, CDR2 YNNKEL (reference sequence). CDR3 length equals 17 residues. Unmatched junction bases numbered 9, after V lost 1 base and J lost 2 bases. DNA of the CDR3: TGTGCCAGCAGCCAAGGGTGGCTAGCGGGGACACCCTACGAGCAGTACTTC. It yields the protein CASSQGWLAGTPYEQYF.

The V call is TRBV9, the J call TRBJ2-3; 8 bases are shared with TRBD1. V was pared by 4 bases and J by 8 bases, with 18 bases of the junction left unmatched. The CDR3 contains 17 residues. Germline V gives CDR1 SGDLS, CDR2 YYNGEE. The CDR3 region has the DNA TGTGCCAGCAGCCCCCCCCTCCAGGGGGCCTACTTGGGTACGCAGTATTTT. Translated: CASSPPLQGAYLGTQYF.

Here the CDR3 reads CAIGGGAGDTEAFF. DNA of the CDR3: TGTGCCATCGGCGGGGGGGCAGGGGACACTGAAGCTTTCTTT. This chain connects TRBV10-3 to TRBJ1-1; perhaps TRBD1 as D (6 bases). The V end lost 8 bases, the J end lost 3 bases, and 16 bases lay between the germline ends. Per germline, CDR1 ENHRY and CDR2 SYGVKD. The CDR3 loop spans 14 amino acids.

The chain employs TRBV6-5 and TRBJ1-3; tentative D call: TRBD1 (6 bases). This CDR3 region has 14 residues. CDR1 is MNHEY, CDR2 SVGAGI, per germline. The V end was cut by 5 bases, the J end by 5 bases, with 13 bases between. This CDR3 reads CASSPSGERNTIYF. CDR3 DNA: TGTGCCAGCAGTCCCTCAGGGGAGCGAAACACCATATATTTT.

The CDR3 region is CASSIAGTSETYEQYF. CDR3 bases: TGTGCCAGTAGTATAGCCGGGACTAGCGAAACCTACGAGCAGTACTTC. The V and J genes are TRBV19 and TRBJ2-7; 10 bases align to TRBD2. The CDR3 contains 16 residues. Per germline, CDR1 LNHDA and CDR2 SQIVND (reference sequence). J gave up 2 bases and V 1 base, and 5 bases lay outside the gene matches. Based on the CDR3 plus reference TRBV19 and TRBJ2-7, the full variable domain is DGGITQSPKYLFRKEGQNVTLSCEQNLNHDAMYWYRQDPGQGLRLIYYSQIVNDFQKGDIAEGYSVSREKKESFPLTVTSAQKNPTAFYLCASSIAGTSETYEQYFGPGTRLTVT.

In DNA form, the CDR3 reads TGTGCCAGCAGTTTGATGACAGGGGGAAACTATGGCTACACCTTC. Residues: CASSLMTGGNYGYTF. The chain combines TRBV27 with TRBJ1-2, with TRBD1 matching over 9 bases. Germline V gene data show CDR1 as MNHEY and CDR2 as SMNVEV (reference sequence). The CDR3 spans 15 residues. Germline trimming cut 3 bases from V and 2 bases from J; bases unmatched to any gene: 4.

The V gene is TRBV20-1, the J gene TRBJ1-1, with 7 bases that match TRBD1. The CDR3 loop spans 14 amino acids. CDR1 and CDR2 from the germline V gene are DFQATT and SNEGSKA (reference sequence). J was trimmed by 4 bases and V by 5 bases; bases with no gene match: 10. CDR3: CSARGQVLSTEAFF. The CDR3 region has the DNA TGCAGTGCTCGTGGACAGGTTTTGAGCACTGAAGCTTTCTTT.

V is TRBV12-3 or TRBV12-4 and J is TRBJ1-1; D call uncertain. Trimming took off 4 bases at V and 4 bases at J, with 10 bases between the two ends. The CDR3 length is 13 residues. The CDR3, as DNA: TGTGCCAGCAGTTCCGGTACTGGCACTGAAGCTTTCTTT. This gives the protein CASSSGTGTEAFF.

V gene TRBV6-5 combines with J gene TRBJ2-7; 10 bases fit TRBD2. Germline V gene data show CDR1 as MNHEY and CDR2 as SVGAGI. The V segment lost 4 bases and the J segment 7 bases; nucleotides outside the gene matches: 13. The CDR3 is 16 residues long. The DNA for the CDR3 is TGTGCCAGCAGTTTCTCTAGCGGGGGCCTTTGGGGGGAGCAGTACTTC. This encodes CASSFSSGGLWGEQYF.

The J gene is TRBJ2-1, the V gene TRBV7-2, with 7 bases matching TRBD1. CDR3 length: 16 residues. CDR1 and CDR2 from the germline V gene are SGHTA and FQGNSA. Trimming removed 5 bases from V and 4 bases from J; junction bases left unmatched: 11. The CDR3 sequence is CASSLTSGQSYNEQFF. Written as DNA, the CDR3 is TGTGCCAGCAGCCTTACGTCGGGACAGTCTTACAATGAGCAGTTCTTC.

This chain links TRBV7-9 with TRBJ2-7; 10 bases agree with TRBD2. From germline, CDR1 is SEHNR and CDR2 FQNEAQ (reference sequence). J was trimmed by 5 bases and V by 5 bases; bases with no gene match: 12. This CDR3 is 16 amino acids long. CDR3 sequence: CASSLTAGLALNEQYF. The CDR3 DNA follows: TGTGCCAGCAGCCTGACGGCGGGACTAGCGCTGAACGAGCAGTACTTC.

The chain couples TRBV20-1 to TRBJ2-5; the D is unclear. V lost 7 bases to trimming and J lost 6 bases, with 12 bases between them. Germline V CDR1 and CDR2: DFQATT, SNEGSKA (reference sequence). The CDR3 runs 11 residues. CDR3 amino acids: CSGVGMQTQYF. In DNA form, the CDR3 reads TGCAGTGGGGTGGGCATGCAGACCCAGTACTTC.

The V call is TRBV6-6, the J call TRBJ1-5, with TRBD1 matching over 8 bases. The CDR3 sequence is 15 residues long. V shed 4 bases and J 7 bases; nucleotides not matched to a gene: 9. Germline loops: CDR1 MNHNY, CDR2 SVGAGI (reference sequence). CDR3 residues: CASSFGRGQRQPQHF. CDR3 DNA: TGTGCCAGCAGTTTCGGCAGGGGGCAGAGGCAGCCCCAGCATTTT.

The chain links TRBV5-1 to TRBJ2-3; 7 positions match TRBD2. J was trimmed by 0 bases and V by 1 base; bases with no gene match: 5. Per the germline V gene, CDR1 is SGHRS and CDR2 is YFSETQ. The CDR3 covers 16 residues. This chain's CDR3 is CASSLSSGPSTDTQYF. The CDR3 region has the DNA TGCGCCAGCAGCTTGAGTAGCGGGCCCAGCACAGATACGCAGTATTTT.

The CDR3 nucleotides are TGTGCCAGCACCACAGGGAATCAGCCCCAGCATTTT. The encoded protein is CASTTGNQPQHF. The chain is built from TRBV2 and TRBJ1-5, with D perhaps TRBD1 (6 bases). The CDR3 totals 12 residues. Germline lookup yields CDR1 SNHLY and CDR2 FYNNEI. V was cut by 7 bases and J by 4 bases, with 8 bases left in between.